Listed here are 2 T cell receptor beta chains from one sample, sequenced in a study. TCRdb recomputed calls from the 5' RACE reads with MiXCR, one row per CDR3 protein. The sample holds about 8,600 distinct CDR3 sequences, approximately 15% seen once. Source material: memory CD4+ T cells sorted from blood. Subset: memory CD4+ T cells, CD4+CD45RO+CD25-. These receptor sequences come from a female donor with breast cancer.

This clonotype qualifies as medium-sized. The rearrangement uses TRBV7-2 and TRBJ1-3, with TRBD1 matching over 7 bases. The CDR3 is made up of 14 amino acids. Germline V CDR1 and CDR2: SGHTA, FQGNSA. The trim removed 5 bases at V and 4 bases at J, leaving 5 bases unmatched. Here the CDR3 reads CASSEQGNGNTIYF. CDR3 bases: TGTGCCAGCAGCGAACAGGGGAACGGAAACACCATATATTTT.

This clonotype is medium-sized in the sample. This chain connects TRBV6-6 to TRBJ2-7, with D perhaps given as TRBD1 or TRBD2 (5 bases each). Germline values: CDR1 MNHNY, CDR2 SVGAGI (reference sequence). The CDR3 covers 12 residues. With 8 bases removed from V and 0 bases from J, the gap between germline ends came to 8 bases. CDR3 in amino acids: CASERGSYEQYF. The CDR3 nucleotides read TGTGCCAGCGAGAGGGGCTCCTACGAGCAGTACTTC.